Presented here are 28 T cell receptor beta chains from one specimen sequenced in a study of breast tumors, draining lymph nodes, adjacent tissues. TCRdb ran MiXCR on the multiplex PCR reads and lists one entry per CDR3 protein. The sample shows about 35,000 distinct CDR3 sequences, about 36% of them seen only once. Sequenced input: breast tumor tissue. The source of these receptors is a female donor with breast cancer. Some clones in this sample may be carry-over from other donors' samples.

This clonotype has at least ten counts. The chain links TRBV4-1 to TRBJ2-3; TRBD1 matches 7 bases. This CDR3 is built from 15 residues. After removal of 3 bases from V and 2 bases from J, the junction contained 5 bases not matched to a gene. CDR1 is MGHRA and CDR2 is YSYEKL in the germline V gene. The CDR3 loop is CASSHATGPTDTQYF. In DNA form, the CDR3 reads TGCGCCAGCAGCCACGCGACAGGGCCCACAGATACGCAGTATTTT.

This clonotype was detected a few times. V and J are TRBV5-1 and TRBJ2-4; no clear D. V was clipped by 4 bases and J by 6 bases, with 11 bases between them. Germline-derived CDR1 and CDR2 are SGHRS and YFSETQ. The length of the CDR3 is 13 residues. The CDR3 nucleotides read TGCGCCAGCAGCGGCCTCAAGGGAAACATTCAGTACTTC. Residues: CASSGLKGNIQYF.

Ten or more counts support this clonotype. The CDR3 here is CASSEGLGRSSYEQYF. CDR3 sequence (DNA): TGTGCCAGCAGTGAAGGCTTAGGGAGAAGCTCCTACGAGCAGTACTTC. The chain uses TRBV6-1 and TRBJ2-7; D might be TRBD2 (5 bases). CDR3 length equals 16 residues. Between the trimmed V and J ends, which lost 1 base and 0 bases, there was a span of 13 bases. The germline gives CDR1 MNHNS, CDR2 SASEGT.

As concerns this clonotype: This may be a read error: a much more frequent sequence differs by one nucleotide. As the CDR3 is not closed by the conserved phenylalanine or tryptophan, this likely results from a read error. The V call is TRBV5-6, the J call TRBJ2-7, with D possibly matching TRBD1 (6 bases). Trimming shortened V by 5 bases and J by 7 bases, and 13 bases separated the two germline ends. The CDR3 extends over 12 amino acids. In germline, CDR1 is SGHDT, CDR2 YYEEEE. CDR3 protein: CASRILRGEQYL. CDR3 in DNA: TGTGCCAGCAGGATTCTGAGGGGGGAGCAGTACCTC.

This clonotype was seen at least ten times. The V gene is TRBV19, the J gene TRBJ2-7; 7 positions match TRBD1. The junction had 11 bases not matched to a gene; V was cut back by 3 bases and J by 6 bases. This CDR3 has 15 amino acids. The germline CDR1 and CDR2 sequences are LNHDA and SQIVND (reference sequence). The CDR3 reads CASSISTGAPFEQYF. The CDR3 coding sequence is TGTGCCAGTAGTATCTCCACAGGGGCGCCATTCGAGCAGTACTTC.

The V and J genes are TRBV20-1 and TRBJ2-7, with D possibly being TRBD1 (7 bases). V was pared by 1 base and J by 3 bases, with 19 bases between. Germline CDR1 DFQATT, CDR2 SNEGSKA (reference sequence). The CDR3 has 16 amino acids. CDR3 in DNA: TGCAGTGCTAGAGGTAGTGGGGGGACAGAGGTCTACGAGCAGTACTTC. Its protein product is CSARGSGGTEVYEQYF.

This clonotype was detected many times. This chain joins TRBV11-1 and TRBJ1-5; no definite D call. V lost 5 bases, J lost 5 bases, and 10 bases lay in between. Germline V lookup: CDR1 SGHAT, CDR2 FQDESV (reference sequence). This CDR3 has 13 residues. The CDR3: CASSLRTDQPQHF. As DNA, the CDR3 is TGTGCCAGCAGCCTGAGGACGGATCAGCCCCAGCATTTT.

This clonotype rates as medium-sized (0.01 to 0.1%). The rearrangement links TRBV5-5 to TRBJ1-2, with 9 bases aligning to TRBD1. V shed 4 bases, J shed 5 bases, and the junction held 9 bases outside the gene matches. The germline gives CDR1 SGHKS, CDR2 YYEKEE (reference sequence). This CDR3 spans 15 amino acids. The CDR3 spells CASSASWTGEYGYTF. CDR3 in DNA: TGTGCCAGCAGCGCCTCATGGACAGGGGAATATGGCTACACCTTC.

The rearrangement uses TRBV12-3 or TRBV12-4 and TRBJ1-1; a weak D match, TRBD1 (5 bases). CDR3 size: 15 residues. V was shortened by 0 bases and J by 3 bases, with 11 bases between the two germline ends. CDR3 sequence: CASSLAQGRDTEAFF. The CDR3 DNA is TGTGCCAGCAGTTTAGCGCAGGGAAGGGACACTGAAGCTTTCTTT.

This clonotype was recorded at least ten times. This chain links TRBV7-9 with TRBJ2-5; D gene uncertain. The CDR3 contains 14 residues. V was trimmed by 2 bases and J by 0 bases, leaving 7 bases between them. CDR1 is SEHNR and CDR2 is FQNEAQ in the germline V gene (reference sequence). CDR3: CASSLNRDQETQYF. Here the CDR3 DNA reads TGTGCCAGCAGCTTAAATAGGGACCAAGAGACCCAGTACTTC.

This clonotype was recorded at least ten times. The rearrangement joins TRBV24-1 to TRBJ2-5; possibly TRBD2 for D (6 bases). The CDR3 has 15 residues. The germline V gene encodes CDR1 KGHDR and CDR2 SFDVKD. Trimming removed 7 bases at V and 3 bases at J, with 17 bases between. The CDR3 loop reads CATREGRSGKETQYF. As DNA, the CDR3 is TGTGCCACCAGGGAGGGACGGTCCGGGAAAGAGACCCAGTACTTC.

The sample holds many counts of this clonotype. This rearrangement joins TRBV2 to TRBJ2-3; D gene unclear. Germline CDR1 and CDR2: SNHLY and FYNNEI. Trimming removed 5 bases from V and 5 bases from J, with 14 bases in between. The CDR3 runs 14 residues. The CDR3 is CASSTQGPGDTQYF. CDR3 coding DNA: TGTGCCAGCAGTACCCAAGGTCCTGGAGATACGCAGTATTTT. Full variable domain (missing parts from reference TRBV2 and TRBJ2-3): EPEVTQTPSHQVTQMGQEVILRCVPISNHLYFYWYRQILGQKVEFLVSFYNNEISEKSEIFDDQFSVERPDGSNFTLKIRSTKLEDSAMYFCASSTQGPGDTQYFGPGTRLTVL.

This clonotype was observed many times. The V gene is TRBV14, the J gene TRBJ2-1; D might be TRBD2 (6 bases). The CDR3 contains 14 residues. V was cut by 1 base and J by 12 bases, with 16 bases left in between. Germline loops: CDR1 SGHDN, CDR2 FVKESK. The CDR3 is CASSQVGSSAWQFF. Written as DNA, the CDR3 is TGTGCCAGCAGCCAAGTAGGGTCTAGCGCTTGGCAGTTCTTC.

The chain carries TRBV11-2 and TRBJ1-4; possible D gene TRBD1, 6 bases. From germline, CDR1 is SGHAT and CDR2 FQNNGV. V dropped 7 bases and J dropped 7 bases, with 10 bases sitting between them. This CDR3 has 12 amino acids. The CDR3 region is CASTAQGEKLFF. The CDR3 bases are TGTGCCAGCACCGCACAGGGTGAAAAACTGTTTTTT. The variable domain in full, with the rest retrieved from reference TRBV11-2 and TRBJ1-4, is EAGVAQSPRYKIIEKRQSVAFWCNPISGHATLYWYQQILGQGPKLLIQFQNNGVVDDSQLPKDRFSAERLKGVDSTLKIQPAKLEDSAVYLCASTAQGEKLFFGSGTQLSVL.

The V gene is TRBV20-1, the J gene TRBJ1-1; the D is unclear. CDR1 is DFQATT and CDR2 is SNEGSKA in the germline V gene (reference sequence). Trimming stripped 2 bases from V and 3 bases from J, with 10 bases between. The CDR3 runs 13 residues. CDR3: CSARSHRDTEAFF. The CDR3 DNA is TGCAGTGCTAGATCCCACAGAGACACTGAAGCTTTCTTT.

This clonotype was detected many times. The chain is built from TRBV7-2 and TRBJ2-3, with 9 bases aligning to TRBD2. Germline V gene data show CDR1 as SGHTA and CDR2 as FQGNSA. V shed 4 bases and J 2 bases; nucleotides not matched to a gene: 1. This CDR3 comprises 14 residues. The CDR3 bases are TGTGCCAGCAGCTGGGGACTAGCCACAGATACGCAGTATTTT. Translating it yields CASSWGLATDTQYF.

The gene calls are TRBV7-9 and TRBJ1-4, with 12 bases fitting TRBD1. CDR3 length: 16 residues. V dropped 7 bases and J dropped 11; count of bases not matched to a gene: 14. Germline V gene sequence: CDR1 SEHNR, CDR2 FQNEAQ (reference sequence). CDR3 bases: TGTGCCAGCAACACGGGGACAGGGGGCGATTCTCATAAACTGTTTTTT. Residues: CASNTGTGGDSHKLFF.

The table lists this clonotype with many counts. This chain connects TRBV6-1 to TRBJ2-5, with TRBD2 identical over 12 bases. This CDR3 is 19 amino acids long. CDR1 is MNHNS, CDR2 SASEGT, per germline. V was clipped by 2 bases and J by 5 bases; unmatched bases: 15. CDR3 bases: TGTGCCAGCAGTGAATCGATCCCCTCGCTAGCGGGAGGGAAGGAGACCCAGTACTTC. It encodes CASSESIPSLAGGKETQYF.

This clonotype was counted ten times or more. V gene TRBV7-9 combines with J gene TRBJ2-3, with TRBD2 identical over 11 bases. The germline V gene has CDR1 SEHNR and CDR2 FQNEAQ (reference sequence). Trimming removed 4 bases from V and 2 bases from J; junction bases left unmatched: 8. The CDR3 consists of 17 residues. In nucleotides, the CDR3 is TGTGCCAGCAGCTCCATAGCGGGAGGGAGGGCCACAGATACGCAGTATTTT. It specifies CASSSIAGGRATDTQYF.

This clonotype was counted many times. The chain employs TRBV20-1 and TRBJ2-1, with D maybe TRBD2 (6 bases). Deletions cut 5 bases from V and 6 bases from J, with 14 bases between. CDR1 and CDR2 from the germline V gene are DFQATT and SNEGSKA (reference sequence). The CDR3 has 13 amino acids. The CDR3 is CSAPPGTGNEQFF. DNA for the CDR3: TGCAGTGCTCCGCCCGGGACTGGCAATGAGCAGTTCTTC.

Of note for this clonotype: This may be a read error, as it is one base from a much larger clone. CDR3 bases: TGCAGCGTCCCGGCAGGGGTTGGGGCCAACGTCCTGACTTTC. Its translation is CSVPAGVGANVLTF. The chain recombines TRBV29-1 with TRBJ2-6, with a weak D call TRBD1 (6 bases). The CDR3 extends over 14 amino acids. The germline V gene has CDR1 SQVTM and CDR2 ANQGSEA. Between the trimmed V and J ends, which lost 6 bases and 3 bases, there was a span of 12 bases.

The chain is built from TRBV20-1 and TRBJ1-2; D unresolved. This CDR3 has 14 amino acids. V shed 3 bases and J shed 0 bases, with 11 bases lying between them. The germline gives CDR1 DFQATT, CDR2 SNEGSKA (reference sequence). CDR3 in DNA: TGCAGTGCTAGCCTCGCGGGCTCTAACTATGGCTACACCTTC. Translating gives CSASLAGSNYGYTF.

The rearrangement links TRBV6-1 to TRBJ2-5; perhaps TRBD1 as D (6 bases). Germline CDR1 is MNHNS and CDR2 is SASEGT. The V gene lost 6 bases and the J gene lost 2 bases, with 13 bases spanning the gap. The CDR3 totals 14 residues. CDR3 in amino acids: CASRPDRKQETQYF. Here the CDR3 DNA reads TGTGCCAGCAGGCCCGACAGGAAACAAGAGACCCAGTACTTC.

Comment on this clonotype: A much larger clone lies one base from this, so it may be a read error. V gene TRBV7-6 combines with J gene TRBJ2-1, with 11 bases fitting TRBD2. CDR1 and CDR2 from the germline V gene are SGHVS and FNYEAQ. This CDR3 has 19 amino acids. This CDR3 is CASGLSRDPTSGKYNEQFF. As DNA, the CDR3 is TGTGCCAGCGGCTTAAGTCGAGACCCGACTAGCGGGAAATACAATGAGCAGTTCTTC.

V gene TRBV7-2 combines with J gene TRBJ2-7; D is ambiguous. The germline CDR1 and CDR2 sequences are SGHTA and FQGNSA. V was clipped by 0 bases and J by 2 bases, with 11 bases between them. The CDR3 is 15 residues long. Written as DNA, the CDR3 is TGTGCCAGCAGCTTAGCGCCCGACGGTCCCTACGAGCAGTACTTC. This translates into CASSLAPDGPYEQYF.

This clonotype showed up many times. The rearrangement uses TRBV2 and TRBJ2-7; D is possibly TRBD1 (6 bases). The CDR3 is 14 residues long. Germline CDR1 and CDR2: SNHLY and FYNNEI. Trimming removed 2 bases at V and 1 base at J, with 9 bases between. The CDR3 region has the DNA TGTGCCAGCAGTGAACAGGGGCCATCCTACGAGCAGTACTTC. Encoded protein: CASSEQGPSYEQYF.

In its sample, this clonotype was seen many times. The gene calls are TRBV20-1 and TRBJ2-1; TRBD2 matches at 8 bases. The CDR3 length is 19 residues. Germline CDR1 reads DFQATT; CDR2 reads SNEGSKA (reference sequence). The V segment lost 5 bases and the J segment 1 base; nucleotides outside the gene matches: 19. CDR3 in DNA: TGCAGTGCTCCAGCTAGCGGGTGGGCCCGGGGTAGGTCCTACAATGAGCAGTTCTTC. Its translation: CSAPASGWARGRSYNEQFF.

V is TRBV14 and J is TRBJ1-6; TRBD1 might be the D (6 bases). Germline CDR1 and CDR2: SGHDN and FVKESK. This CDR3 spans 15 amino acids. With 0 bases removed from V and 10 bases from J, the gap between germline ends came to 13 bases. The DNA of the CDR3 is TGTGCCAGCAGCCAAGAGGAGGGGGTGTGGTCACCCCTCCACTTT. It is translated as CASSQEEGVWSPLHF.